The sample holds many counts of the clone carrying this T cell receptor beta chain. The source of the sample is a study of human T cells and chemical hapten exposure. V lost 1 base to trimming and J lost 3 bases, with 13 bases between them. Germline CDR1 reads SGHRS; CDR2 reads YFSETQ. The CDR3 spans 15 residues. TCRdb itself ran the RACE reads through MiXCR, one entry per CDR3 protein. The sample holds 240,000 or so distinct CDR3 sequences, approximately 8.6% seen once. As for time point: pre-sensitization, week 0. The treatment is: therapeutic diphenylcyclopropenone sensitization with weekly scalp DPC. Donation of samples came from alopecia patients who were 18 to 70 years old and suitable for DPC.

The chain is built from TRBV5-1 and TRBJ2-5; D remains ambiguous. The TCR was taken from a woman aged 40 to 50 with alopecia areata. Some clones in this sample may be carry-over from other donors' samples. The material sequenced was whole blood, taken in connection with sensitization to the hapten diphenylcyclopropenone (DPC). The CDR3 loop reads CASSLIARAEETQYF. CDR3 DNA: TGCGCCAGCAGCTTGATCGCGAGAGCCGAAGAGACCCAGTACTTC.